These 21 T cell receptor beta chains were sequenced from one sample in a study of cytomegalovirus exposure and HLA in healthy donors. The study ran its PCR with 60 Vbeta and 13 Jbeta primers. Assay: immunoSEQ multiplex PCR; the TCRdb copy retains only in-frame clones and omits some. The sample has 70,000 to 100,000 clones; more than 75% are singletons. Sequencing was carried out using PBMCs. The receptors come from a woman in her forties or fifties in good health and CMV-seropositive.

V and J are TRBV7-8 and TRBJ2-3; 7 bases map to TRBD1. The ends lost 5 bases at V and 2 bases at J; junction bases unmatched: 4. The CDR3 covers 14 residues. The germline V gene has CDR1 SGHVS and CDR2 FQNEAQ. CDR3 in amino acids: CASSLGTVTDTQYF. CDR3 DNA sequence: TGTGCCAGCAGCCTCGGGACAGTCACAGATACGCAGTATTTT.

This chain joins TRBV5-8 and TRBJ1-1; D not certain. Trimming shortened V by 2 bases and J by 10 bases, and 9 bases separated the two germline ends. The CDR3 has 11 amino acids. From germline, CDR1 is SGHTS and CDR2 YDEGEE. The CDR3 reads CASSLRFGAFF. In DNA form, the CDR3 reads TGTGCCAGCAGCTTACGGTTCGGAGCTTTCTTT.

The gene calls are TRBV4-1 and TRBJ1-1, with unresolved D. The CDR3 is made up of 15 amino acids. Germline V lookup: CDR1 MGHRA, CDR2 YSYEKL. Trimming shortened V by 1 base and J by 1 base, and 10 bases separated the two germline ends. The CDR3: CASSQVPGRNTEAFF. The CDR3 bases are TGCGCCAGCAGCCAAGTGCCGGGGAGGAACACTGAAGCTTTCTTT.

CDR3 nucleotides: TGTGCCACCTCCGGGACAGAGTCTGATGAGCAGTTCTTC. Its protein product is CATSGTESDEQFF. This chain links TRBV10-3 with TRBJ2-1; 7 nucleotides match TRBD1. Germline CDR1 ENHRY, CDR2 SYGVKD. The CDR3 runs to 13 residues. After removal of 10 bases from V and 8 bases from J, the junction contained 11 bases not matched to a gene.

There are a few counts of this clone. The chain carries TRBV18 and TRBJ1-2; the D gene is possibly TRBD1 (6 bases). Germline CDR1 reads KGHSH; CDR2 reads LQKENI. V lost 3 bases and J 6 bases, leaving 11 bases between the germline ends. This CDR3 contains 13 residues. The CDR3 DNA reads TGTGCCAGCTCACCCTCAGGGGATCATGGCTACACCTTC. This translates into CASSPSGDHGYTF.

This clone was counted a single time. J is TRBJ1-2 and V is TRBV2; TRBD1 matches 8 bases. The CDR3 is 14 amino acids. CDR1 SNHLY and CDR2 FYNNEI come from the germline V gene. J was trimmed by 5 bases and V by 6 bases; bases with no gene match: 8. The CDR3 sequence: CASSRDRRGYGYTF. For the CDR3, the DNA is TGTGCCAGCAGCCGGGACAGGCGGGGTTATGGCTACACCTTC.

V and J are TRBV5-1 and TRBJ2-5; the D is unclear. V was cut by 1 base and J by 5 bases, with 9 bases left in between. This CDR3 has 13 amino acids. Germline CDR1 reads SGHRS; CDR2 reads YFSETQ. CDR3 sequence (DNA): TGCGCCAGCAGCTTGTCTACTGCGGAGACCCAGTACTTC. It codes for CASSLSTAETQYF. Variable domain in full (rest from reference TRBV5-1 and TRBJ2-5): KAGVTQTPRYLIKTRGQQVTLSCSPISGHRSVSWYQQTPGQGLQFLFEYFSETQRNKGNFPGRFSGRQFSNSRSEMNVSTLELGDSALYLCASSLSTAETQYFGPGTRLLVL.

The V gene is TRBV5-1, the J gene TRBJ1-5; 10 bases agree with TRBD1. Germline loops: CDR1 SGHRS, CDR2 YFSETQ. Trimming removed 4 bases from V and 6 bases from J; junction bases left unmatched: 4. This CDR3 comprises 14 residues. The DNA of the CDR3 is TGCGCCAGCAGCACCGGGACAGGGGTTCAGCCCCAGCATTTT. Translating it yields CASSTGTGVQPQHF.

The J gene is TRBJ2-1, the V gene TRBV13; 7 bases are a match to TRBD2. Germline CDR1 reads PRHDT; CDR2 reads FYEKMQ (reference sequence). The V segment lost 5 bases and the J segment 3 bases; nucleotides outside the gene matches: 4. The CDR3 spans 14 residues. The DNA for the CDR3 is TGTGCCAGCAGCCCCCGGGGGGTCTACAATGAGCAGTTCTTC. Translating gives CASSPRGVYNEQFF.

In its sample, this clone was seen once. This chain uses TRBV5-1 with TRBJ2-6; TRBD1 might be the D (5 bases). Germline V lookup: CDR1 SGHRS, CDR2 YFSETQ. The CDR3 is 16 residues long. Trimming took off 6 bases at V and 0 bases at J, with 13 bases between the two ends. CDR3 amino acids: CASTDKVLSGANVLTF. The CDR3 bases are TGCGCCAGCACGGACAAGGTGCTCTCTGGGGCCAACGTCCTGACTTTC.

The chain combines TRBV29-1 with TRBJ1-2; 9 bases map to TRBD1. V lost 0 bases, J lost 4 bases, and 6 bases stayed unmatched. Germline lookup yields CDR1 SQVTM and CDR2 ANQGSEA. CDR3 size: 15 residues. DNA of the CDR3: TGCAGCGTTGAAGACCCTACAGGGGGCGTCTATGGCTACACCTTC. This codes for CSVEDPTGGVYGYTF.

This chain uses TRBV6-1 with TRBJ2-7, with unresolved D. The CDR3 has 15 residues. Between the trimmed V and J ends, which lost 10 bases and 1 base, there was a span of 20 bases. CDR1 and CDR2 from the germline V gene are MNHNS and SASEGT. CDR3 residues: CATRLASVGSYEQYV. CDR3 in DNA: TGTGCCACCCGTCTTGCGAGCGTTGGGTCCTACGAGCAGTACGTC.

The chain joins TRBV19 to TRBJ1-1; the D gene is possibly TRBD1 (6 bases). From germline, CDR1 is LNHDA and CDR2 SQIVND (reference sequence). The germline V and J ends were trimmed by 5 bases and 1 base, with 8 bases remaining between them. This CDR3 has 13 residues. CDR3 coding DNA: TGTGCCAGTAGTGTGACAGGGAACACTGAAGCTTTCTTT. Translated: CASSVTGNTEAFF.

The chain couples TRBV18 to TRBJ2-3; D is possibly TRBD2 (5 bases). Germline V gives CDR1 KGHSH, CDR2 LQKENI. The CDR3 loop spans 13 amino acids. Trimming took 3 bases from V and 6 from J, leaving 10 bases between them. The CDR3 is CASSPQLEDTQYF. In DNA, the CDR3 is TGTGCCAGCTCACCCCAACTAGAGGATACGCAGTATTTT.

This chain links TRBV5-1 with TRBJ2-1, with TRBD2 matching over 12 bases. V gave up 4 bases and J gave up 7 bases; unmatched junction bases: 6. From germline, CDR1 is SGHRS and CDR2 YFSETQ. The length of the CDR3 is 15 residues. CDR3 sequence (DNA): TGCGCCAGCAGCCAGACTAGCGGGAGTAGAAATGAGCAGTTCTTC. This sequence encodes CASSQTSGSRNEQFF.

The gene calls are TRBV18 and TRBJ1-5, with D possibly being TRBD1 (6 bases). Per germline, CDR1 KGHSH and CDR2 LQKENI. V gave up 1 base and J gave up 5 bases, with 9 bases separating them. There are 14 residues in the CDR3. This CDR3 reads CASSPRDTDQPQHF. The CDR3 DNA follows: TGTGCCAGCTCACCACGGGACACCGATCAGCCCCAGCATTTT.

The chain employs TRBV28 and TRBJ2-4, with 9 positions matching TRBD2. The CDR3 runs to 16 residues. In germline, CDR1 is MDHEN, CDR2 SYDVKM. Germline trimming cut 3 bases from V and 4 bases from J; bases unmatched to any gene: 7. CDR3 in DNA: TGTGCCAGCAGTTTGACAGCGGGAGGTTTGAAAAACATTCAGTACTTC. Translating it yields CASSLTAGGLKNIQYF.

This chain joins TRBV10-3 and TRBJ2-3; 8 bases are shared with TRBD1. Germline V lookup: CDR1 ENHRY, CDR2 SYGVKD. J was trimmed by 1 base and V by 4 bases; bases with no gene match: 4. This CDR3 comprises 15 residues. This CDR3 is CAISGTGKGTDTQYF. CDR3 bases: TGTGCCATCAGTGGGACAGGGAAAGGCACAGATACGCAGTATTTT.

This clone was counted a few times. V gene TRBV19 combines with J gene TRBJ1-6; no definite D call. In germline, CDR1 is LNHDA, CDR2 SQIVND (reference sequence). The CDR3 is 13 residues long. Trimming shortened V by 5 bases and J by 7 bases, and 9 bases separated the two germline ends. The CDR3 DNA is TGTGCCAGTAGTTCGACTGAGAATTCACCCCTCCACTTT. This encodes CASSSTENSPLHF.

The chain couples TRBV11-2 to TRBJ2-7, with D tentatively TRBD2 (5 bases). The CDR3 spans 13 residues. V lost 3 bases to trimming and J lost 2 bases, with 8 bases between them. Germline values: CDR1 SGHAT, CDR2 FQNNGV. The CDR3 here is CASSFSDAYEQYF. DNA for the CDR3: TGTGCCAGCAGCTTTAGCGATGCCTACGAGCAGTACTTC.

The chain joins TRBV4-2 to TRBJ2-5, with 7 positions matching TRBD1. The CDR3 length is 16 residues. Germline values: CDR1 LGHNA, CDR2 YNFKEQ. J gave up 5 bases and V 0 bases, and 9 bases lay outside the gene matches. This CDR3 reads CASSQDPGGVEETQYF. CDR3 in DNA: TGTGCCAGCAGCCAAGATCCAGGGGGAGTTGAGGAGACCCAGTACTTC.